The source of this TCR beta chain is a study of shared clonotypes between healthy human individuals. Naive CD8 cells lacked CD45RO, underwent positive selection for CCR7 and left out terminally differentiated effector memory CD45RA+ cells. Concerning this clone: Distinct nucleotide sequences in the sample also encode this CDR3.

Per germline, CDR1 MNHNY and CDR2 SVGAGI (reference sequence). The V and J ends lost 2 bases and 4 bases respectively, with 5 bases between them. CDR3 length: 13 residues. Produced via immunoSEQ multiplex PCR; TCRdb's table is partial and in-frame only. Here the sample spans about 2,200,000 clones, about 92% being singletons. This chain links TRBV6-6 with TRBJ2-2; D is unresolved. The sequenced material came from naive CD8+ T cells from PBMCs. The sequence came from a man in his late teens or twenties in good health. Some clones in this sample may be carry-over from other donors' samples. Here the CDR3 reads CASSYGGTGELFF. The CDR3 region has the DNA TGTGCCAGCAGTTACGGCGGCACCGGGGAGCTGTTTTTT.